The 6 T cell receptor beta chains listed next were all sequenced from one sample in a study of cytomegalovirus exposure and HLA in healthy donors. The PCR used 60 Vbeta and 13 Jbeta primers. Some clones are missing from TCRdb's copy, which holds only in-frame ones; the method was immunoSEQ multiplex PCR. The listing contains 95,000 to 150,000 clones. The sample was PBMCs. These receptors were collected from a young man in good health and CMV-seronegative.

The chain is built from TRBV2 and TRBJ2-1, with TRBD2 matching over 8 bases. The J segment lost 6 bases and the V segment lost 2 bases, leaving 9 bases of the junction unmatched. This CDR3 has 16 amino acids. Looked up from germline, CDR1 is SNHLY and CDR2 is FYNNEI. Here the CDR3 reads CASSESGSGGLNEQFF. The CDR3 DNA reads TGTGCCAGCAGTGAATCAGGGAGCGGGGGCCTCAATGAGCAGTTCTTC.

This chain uses TRBV6-5 with TRBJ2-1; a possible D gene is TRBD2 (5 bases). The CDR3 extends over 13 amino acids. Germline loops: CDR1 MNHEY, CDR2 SVGAGI. The V gene lost 6 bases and the J gene lost 4 bases, with 10 bases spanning the gap. The chain's CDR3 is CASRLRDYNEQFF. The CDR3 DNA sequence: TGTGCCAGCAGACTCCGGGATTACAATGAGCAGTTCTTC.

V usage is TRBV5-5 and J usage is TRBJ1-1; a weak D match, TRBD1 (5 bases). The germline CDR1 and CDR2 sequences are SGHKS and YYEKEE (reference sequence). V was cut by 3 bases and J by 3 bases, with 9 bases left in between. The length of the CDR3 is 13 residues. The CDR3 is CASSSGQYTEAFF. For the CDR3, the DNA is TGTGCCAGCAGCTCAGGGCAGTACACTGAAGCTTTCTTT. The whole variable domain, remainder taken from reference TRBV5-5 and TRBJ1-1, is DAGVTQSPTHLIKTRGQQVTLRCSPISGHKSVSWYQQVLGQGPQFIFQYYEKEERGRGNFPDRFSARQFPNYSSELNVNALLLGDSALYLCASSSGQYTEAFFGQGTRLTVV.

The chain links TRBV28 to TRBJ2-6; D may be TRBD2 (6 bases). There are 15 residues in the CDR3. The germline V gene encodes CDR1 MDHEN and CDR2 SYDVKM. V lost 11 bases and J 1 base, leaving 15 bases between the germline ends. In nucleotides, the CDR3 is TGTGCCGCGGGAATCGAAGATTCTGGGGCCAACGTCCTGACTTTC. Protein sequence: CAAGIEDSGANVLTF. The full variable domain, completed using reference TRBV28 and TRBJ2-6, is DVKVTQSSRYLVKRTGEKVFLECVQDMDHENMFWYRQDPGLGLRLIYFSYDVKMKEKGDIPEGYSVSREKKERFSLILESASTNQTSMYLCAAGIEDSGANVLTFGAGSRLTVL.

The rearrangement uses TRBV6-1 and TRBJ2-5, with 7 bases that match TRBD2. The germline V gene has CDR1 MNHNS and CDR2 SASEGT. The CDR3 is made up of 15 amino acids. J lost 1 base, V lost 1 base, and 3 bases had no gene match. The CDR3 nucleotides read TGTGCCAGCAGTGAAGTAGCTAGCGGCCAAGAGACCCAGTACTTC. Amino acids: CASSEVASGQETQYF.

The chain couples TRBV7-9 to TRBJ2-1; TRBD2 matches at 10 bases. The CDR3 totals 17 residues. Trimming cost V 4 bases and J 4 bases; bases outside gene matches: 10. Germline V gene lookup returns CDR1 SEHNR and CDR2 FQNEAQ (reference sequence). CDR3 region: CASSSSTLAGEYNEQFF. The CDR3 coding sequence is TGTGCCAGCAGCTCTTCTACCCTAGCGGGGGAGTACAATGAGCAGTTCTTC.